The 24 T cell receptor beta chains below come from one sample, sequenced in a study of control samples from healthy donors and cancer patients. Repertoires were generated with immunoSEQ multiplex PCR, while TCRdb's copy carries only in-frame clones and drops some. The sample has tens of thousands of clones, roughly nine tenths seen once. The sample consisted of PBMCs. Source of these receptors: a man aged 40-50 years with colorectal cancer.

V gene TRBV6-1 combines with J gene TRBJ1-5; D gene unclear. The V end was cut by 2 bases, the J end by 5 bases, with 13 bases between. Per the germline V gene, CDR1 is MNHNS and CDR2 is SASEGT. This CDR3 is built from 15 residues. The CDR3 here is CASSERSQADQPQHF. The CDR3 region has the DNA TGTGCCAGCAGTGAACGATCGCAGGCGGATCAGCCCCAGCATTTT.

This clone came up once. The genes are TRBV5-4 and TRBJ2-1; the D is unclear. Looked up from germline, CDR1 is SGHNT and CDR2 is YYREEE (reference sequence). V lost 2 bases to trimming and J lost 8 bases, with 11 bases between them. There are 13 residues in the CDR3. CDR3 region: CASSFRFGYEQFF. The CDR3 nucleotides are TGTGCCAGCAGCTTCCGGTTTGGGTATGAGCAGTTCTTC.

The chain recombines TRBV2 with TRBJ1-1; 9 bases map to TRBD1. The CDR3 sequence is 14 residues long. With V trimmed by 6 bases and J by 0 bases, 2 bases remained unmatched. From germline, CDR1 is SNHLY and CDR2 FYNNEI. This CDR3 reads CASRGQGLNTEAFF. CDR3 nucleotides: TGTGCCAGCAGGGGACAGGGATTGAACACTGAAGCTTTCTTT.

This rearrangement joins TRBV7-2 to TRBJ2-1; D call uncertain. This CDR3 comprises 13 residues. Germline values: CDR1 SGHTA, CDR2 FQGNSA. Trimming left V 0 bases short and J 10 bases short, with 10 bases between. The CDR3 DNA sequence: TGTGCCAGCAGCTTAGCGCGTAGGCAGGAGCAGTTCTTC. Residues: CASSLARRQEQFF.

The V gene is TRBV6-6, the J gene TRBJ1-3; 7 bases match TRBD1. The V gene end was trimmed by 5 bases and the J gene end by 3 bases; junction bases not matched to a gene: 10. This CDR3 contains 16 residues. From germline, CDR1 is MNHNY and CDR2 SVGAGI (reference sequence). The CDR3 protein is CASSRQGSLSGNTIYF. CDR3 nucleotides: TGTGCCAGCAGTCGACAGGGAAGTTTAAGTGGAAACACCATATATTTT.

This sequence joins TRBV19 and TRBJ1-2; D may be TRBD1 (5 bases). V lost 4 bases and J 0 bases, leaving 12 bases between the germline ends. CDR3 length equals 15 residues. Germline assignment: CDR1 LNHDA and CDR2 SQIVND (reference sequence). CDR3 protein: CASSTGGHTNYGYTF. In DNA form, the CDR3 reads TGTGCCAGTAGTACCGGTGGACATACTAACTATGGCTACACCTTC.

This clone was counted between two and nine times. The chain is built from TRBV14 and TRBJ2-5; D perhaps matches TRBD2 (6 bases). V lost 0 bases, J lost 2 bases, and 22 bases lay in between. Germline CDR1 is SGHDN and CDR2 is FVKESK. The CDR3 length is 19 residues. The CDR3 protein is CASSQDRFGRGREQETQYF. For the CDR3, the DNA is TGTGCCAGCAGCCAAGACCGCTTCGGGCGGGGCCGGGAGCAAGAGACCCAGTACTTC.

V usage is TRBV12-3 or TRBV12-4 and J usage is TRBJ1-1; D ambiguous. Trimming cost V 7 bases and J 1 base, with 10 bases left between them. This CDR3 contains 13 residues. The CDR3 DNA is TGTGCCAGCACAGGTGGGTCGAACACTGAAGCTTTCTTT. The encoded protein is CASTGGSNTEAFF.

On this clone itself: The junction departs from germline at one end; a sequencing error may be responsible. Distinct nucleotide sequences in the sample also encode this CDR3. The gene calls are TRBV11-3 and TRBJ2-5; 8 bases map to TRBD2. Germline CDR1 and CDR2: SGHNT and YENEEA. The CDR3 has 14 amino acids. This chain's CDR3 is CASSSKTSVETQYF. CDR3 in DNA: TGCGCCAGCAGCTCCAAGACTAGCGTGGAGACCCAGTACTTC.

This chain connects TRBV4-3 to TRBJ2-1; the match to TRBD1 covers 9 bases. The CDR3 is 16 amino acids. The V gene end was trimmed by 1 base and the J gene end by 4 bases; junction bases not matched to a gene: 5. Germline lookup yields CDR1 LGHNA and CDR2 YSLEER. CDR3 DNA: TGCGCCAGCAGCCAAGGGAGACAGGGGGTTTACAATGAGCAGTTCTTC. It codes for CASSQGRQGVYNEQFF.

This chain uses TRBV27 with TRBJ1-6, with 10 bases fitting TRBD1. The ends lost 5 bases at V and 5 bases at J; junction bases unmatched: 9. Germline CDR1 is MNHEY and CDR2 is SMNVEV (reference sequence). The CDR3 has 17 amino acids. The CDR3 region has the DNA TGTGCCAGCAGTCTCAGACAGGGGGCTAGGAATAATTCACCCCTCCACTTT. Its protein product is CASSLRQGARNNSPLHF.

The V gene is TRBV19, the J gene TRBJ1-1; 7 bases fit TRBD1. Per the germline V gene, CDR1 is LNHDA and CDR2 is SQIVND (reference sequence). With 5 bases clipped from V and 4 bases from J, the junction kept 7 bases outside the gene matches. The CDR3 runs 14 residues. CDR3 residues: CASSSQGGITEAFF. The CDR3 DNA follows: TGTGCCAGTAGTTCTCAGGGGGGTATCACTGAAGCTTTCTTT.

This chain connects TRBV20-1 to TRBJ1-3; 8 bases map to TRBD1. This CDR3 contains 11 residues. After removal of 6 bases from V and 11 bases from J, the junction contained 6 bases not matched to a gene. The germline V gene encodes CDR1 DFQATT and CDR2 SNEGSKA (reference sequence). The CDR3 here is CSARTGGSIYF. The CDR3 bases are TGCAGTGCCCGAACAGGGGGGTCCATATATTTT.

The chain employs TRBV11-2 and TRBJ2-3, with D uncertain. Germline-derived CDR1 and CDR2 are SGHAT and FQNNGV. The CDR3 is 13 residues long. V shed 1 base and J shed 5 bases, with 7 bases lying between them. The CDR3 region is CASSLGQLDTQYF. The DNA of the CDR3 is TGTGCCAGCAGCTTAGGGCAGTTAGATACGCAGTATTTT.

This clone was found a few times. The DNA of the CDR3 is TGTGCCAGCTCACCACGATCGACAGGGAACTCCTACGAGCAGTACTTC. Protein: CASSPRSTGNSYEQYF. J is TRBJ2-7 and V is TRBV18; 7 positions match TRBD1. The CDR3 contains 16 residues. V shed 1 base, J shed 0 bases, and the junction held 6 bases outside the gene matches. CDR1 and CDR2 from the germline V gene are KGHSH and LQKENI.

The chain couples TRBV5-1 to TRBJ2-1, with 8 positions matching TRBD2. Germline CDR1 reads SGHRS; CDR2 reads YFSETQ. Trimming at V came to 4 bases and at J to 1 base, leaving 10 bases not matched to a gene. The CDR3 is 17 residues long. CDR3 bases: TGCGCCAGCAGCCGCCAGGGGACTAGACGTTCCTACAATGAGCAGTTCTTC. Encoded protein: CASSRQGTRRSYNEQFF.

The chain recombines TRBV7-3 with TRBJ1-1, with D possibly TRBD1 on 6 matching bases. V gave up 7 bases and J gave up 7 bases, with 28 bases separating them. This CDR3 region has 17 residues. Germline lookup yields CDR1 SGHTA and CDR2 FQGTGA. The CDR3 nucleotides read TGTGCCAGCACCCTTTATGGGGGGGCGAGTTCTTTCGATGAAGCTTTCTTT. Its protein product is CASTLYGGASSFDEAFF.

V is TRBV6-1 and J is TRBJ2-1; D possibly matches TRBD1 or TRBD2 (5 bases each). The CDR3 length is 18 residues. Germline CDR1 is MNHNS and CDR2 is SASEGT. V lost 0 bases and J lost 8, with 23 bases in between. CDR3 loop: CASSEAGVWQGGLDEQFF. The CDR3 region has the DNA TGTGCCAGCAGTGAAGCCGGTGTGTGGCAGGGCGGACTTGATGAGCAGTTCTTC.

The V and J genes are TRBV18 and TRBJ1-3, with a possible D match to TRBD1 (6 bases). CDR3 size: 17 residues. Trimming pared 6 bases from V and 0 bases from J, leaving 18 bases between. The V gene's germline CDR1 is KGHSH and CDR2 LQKENI. CDR3 in amino acids: CASSSVGTSSSGNTIYF. The CDR3 DNA reads TGTGCCAGCTCCTCGGTAGGGACATCGAGCTCTGGAAACACCATATATTTT.

The chain has TRBV4-1 and TRBJ2-7; D ambiguous. The germline V gene has CDR1 MGHRA and CDR2 YSYEKL. The V gene lost 4 bases and the J gene lost 2 bases, with 9 bases spanning the gap. The CDR3 is 13 amino acids. The chain's CDR3 is CASSREAAYEQYF. The CDR3 region has the DNA TGCGCCAGCAGCCGGGAAGCAGCCTACGAGCAGTACTTC.

The rearrangement uses TRBV6-5 and TRBJ2-1; D possibly corresponds to TRBD1 (6 bases). The germline V and J ends were trimmed by 2 bases and 2 bases, with 10 bases remaining between them. Germline V gives CDR1 MNHEY, CDR2 SVGAGI. This CDR3 is built from 15 residues. The CDR3 region has the DNA TGTGCCAGCAGTTACATCCGGACAGCCTACAATGAGCAGTTCTTC. It encodes CASSYIRTAYNEQFF.

The chain employs TRBV9 and TRBJ2-3; 7 nucleotides line up with TRBD2. Germline V gene sequence: CDR1 SGDLS, CDR2 YYNGEE. CDR3 length equals 16 residues. V dropped 3 bases and J dropped 2; count of bases not matched to a gene: 9. The CDR3 nucleotides are TGTGCCAGCAGCGCCCTAGCGGAGCAAGTCACAGATACGCAGTATTTT. It is translated as CASSALAEQVTDTQYF. The full variable domain, in which reference TRBV9 and TRBJ2-3 provide the parts outside the CDR3, is DSGVTQTPKHLITATGQRVTLRCSPRSGDLSVYWYQQSLDQGLQFLIQYYNGEERAKGNILERFSAQQFPDLHSELNLSSLELGDSALYFCASSALAEQVTDTQYFGPGTRLTVL.

The chain couples TRBV4-1 to TRBJ1-3; possible D gene TRBD1, 6 bases. CDR3 size: 17 residues. The germline V gene encodes CDR1 MGHRA and CDR2 YSYEKL. The ends were cut back, 3 bases at V and 1 base at J, with 16 bases in the middle. This chain's CDR3 is CASSQLTGIPSGNTIYF. In DNA form, the CDR3 reads TGCGCCAGCAGCCAGCTCACAGGGATCCCATCTGGAAACACCATATATTTT.

This clone was seen once. The chain has TRBV7-3 and TRBJ2-1, with TRBD2 matching 9 bases. The CDR3 length is 14 residues. CDR1 is SGHTA, CDR2 FQGTGA, per germline. Unmatched junction bases numbered 7, after V lost 5 bases and J lost 8 bases. In nucleotides, the CDR3 is TGTGCCAGCAGCCTCGGACTAGCGATCGATGAGCAGTTCTTC. Its translation is CASSLGLAIDEQFF.